This T cell receptor beta chain was captured in a study of blood T cell repertoires in COVID-19. On the study more broadly: Specimens from acute and convalescent COVID-19 originated in the United States, Italy and Spain. The analysed material was cDNA or gDNA that came from T cells, B-cell-depleted T cells, or PBMCs.

The CDR3 is made up of 12 amino acids. Germline V gene data show CDR1 as KGHDR and CDR2 as SFDVKD. V lost 0 bases and J 5 bases, leaving 3 bases between the germline ends. In this sample, this clone turned up once. The authors' processing: Reference gene primers were amplified, and this amplification served to estimate nucleated cell counts. TCRdb's table, derived via immunoSEQ multiplex PCR, lists solely in-frame clones and lacks some. For V, J and clone size, that table is used; D and trimming come from the DNA. The data show about 250,000 clones, with roughly 85% seen just once and approximately 3.3% held by the top ten.

This receptor was identified in a man aged 18 to 35 with active or convalescent COVID-19. V usage is TRBV24-1 and J usage is TRBJ1-2; no definite D call. The sequenced sample consisted of peripheral blood. CDR3 in amino acids: CATSDLTYGYTF. CDR3 sequence (DNA): TGTGCCACCAGTGATTTGACTTATGGCTACACCTTC.